Sequencing of this T cell receptor (beta chain) was carried out in a study of T cell repertoires in ileal Crohn's disease. Findings and limits, study-wide: Sorted CD8 T cells held more high-frequency clones than CD4.

A remark on this clone: What it recognizes is unknown.

The assay was immunoSEQ multiplex PCR, and TCRdb's table has in-frame clones only and misses some. The sample has over 12,000 clones; 65% to 85% are singletons. Losses at the gene ends were 5 bases for V and 2 bases for J; bases not matched to a gene: 9. This CDR3 is 17 amino acids long. Germline loops: CDR1 SGHNT, CDR2 YENEEA. The rearrangement uses TRBV11-3 and TRBJ2-1, with 10 bases that match TRBD2. The sequence was collected from an adult with Crohn's disease. Sequenced input: ileal tissue. In nucleotides, the CDR3 is TGTGCCAGCAGCCCCACTCAGCGGGGGGGTACCTACAATGAGCAGTTCTTC. Amino acids: CASSPTQRGGTYNEQFF. Variable domain in full (rest from reference TRBV11-3 and TRBJ2-1): EAGVVQSPRYKIIEKKQPVAFWCNPISGHNTLYWYLQNLGQGPELLIRYENEEAVDDSQLPKDRFSAERLKGVDSTLKIQPAELGDSAVYLCASSPTQRGGTYNEQFFGPGTRLTVL.